The clone carrying this TCR beta chain was found a few times. What it binds is not known. The CDR3 runs to 14 residues. Germline V gives CDR1 KGHSH, CDR2 LQKENI. Deletions cut 2 bases from V and 0 bases from J, with 5 bases between. Tagging with unique molecular identifiers was applied to individual cDNA molecules. TCRdb processed the 5' RACE reads anew with MiXCR; each CDR3 protein has one entry. The sample carries more than 60,000 distinct CDR3 sequences, about 11% recorded once. The data were obtained in a study of early T cells in non-severe SARS-CoV-2 infection. Notes on the study in general: Using VDJdb, the matching emphasized anti-spike CD8 responses while missing private and CD4 specificities.

The TCR originated in an adult who was a healthcare worker with PCR-confirmed SARS-CoV-2 infection or an uninfected control (not recorded which). The donor label of this sample is uncertain. V usage is TRBV18 and J usage is TRBJ1-3; D call uncertain. This sample comprised whole blood, obtained at baseline. Here the CDR3 DNA reads TGTGCCAGCTCACCAGGGAGCTCTGGAAACACCATATATTTT. Residues: CASSPGSSGNTIYF.